The clone carrying this TCR beta chain was seen at least ten times. The study amplified TCR beta CDR3 regions using RNA transcripts. HTBI primers were employed in first-round RT-PCR, then a second-round multiplex PCR followed. MiXCR was run by TCRdb on the multiplex PCR reads, yielding one entry per CDR3 protein. The table has 300,000 to 400,000 distinct CDR3 sequences, about a sixth seen once; the top ten hold 9% to 15%. This specimen comes from a study of Graves' ophthalmopathy and Graves' hyperthyroidism. Study-wide context: Peripheral blood sampling preceded any treatment and occurred at initial diagnosis.

The J segment lost 4 bases and the V segment lost 6 bases, leaving 9 bases of the junction unmatched. Germline V gene sequence: CDR1 SGHTA, CDR2 FQGNSA. This CDR3 region has 15 residues. The receptor comes from an adult man with Graves' ophthalmopathy. The sequenced material came from peripheral blood. The chain recombines TRBV7-2 with TRBJ1-5, with TRBD1 identical over 7 bases. CDR3 nucleotide sequence: TGTGCCAGCAGTTTTTCCGCCAGGGGGAATCAGCCCCAGCATTTT. It is translated as CASSFSARGNQPQHF.